Listed here are 17 T cell receptor beta chains from one sample, sequenced in a study of blood T cell repertoires in COVID-19. The table came from immunoSEQ multiplex PCR; TCRdb's copy has only in-frame clones and leaves some out. The data contain some 400,000 clones, more than 70% of them singletons. Sequenced: PBMCs or T cells enriched from blood (not recorded which). The receptors come from a man in his thirties or forties who had recovered from COVID-19.

The J gene is TRBJ1-4, the V gene TRBV5-4; a weak D match, TRBD1 (5 bases). The V end was cut by 1 base, the J end by 8 bases, with 15 bases between. Per the germline V gene, CDR1 is SGHNT and CDR2 is YYREEE (reference sequence). This CDR3 contains 15 residues. CDR3 loop: CASSLRAGLTEKLFF. DNA of the CDR3: TGTGCCAGCAGCTTGAGGGCAGGGCTAACGGAAAAACTGTTTTTT.

The chain links TRBV10-2 to TRBJ1-6; D gene uncertain. This CDR3 comprises 14 residues. The V end lost 7 bases, the J end lost 7 bases, and 14 bases lay between the germline ends. In germline, CDR1 is WSHSY, CDR2 SAAADI. CDR3 DNA: TGCGCCAGCAAGGATGGACTCACGAATTCACCCCTCCACTTT. Its translation is CASKDGLTNSPLHF.

The chain joins TRBV5-1 to TRBJ1-2, with no clear D. CDR1 is SGHRS, CDR2 YFSETQ, per germline. V lost 3 bases and J 0 bases, leaving 12 bases between the germline ends. The CDR3 extends over 15 amino acids. The CDR3 reads CASSWEGQPNYGYTF. For the CDR3, the DNA is TGCGCCAGCAGCTGGGAGGGCCAGCCTAACTATGGCTACACCTTC.

In its sample, this clone was seen once. The chain employs TRBV7-2 and TRBJ2-1, with TRBD2 identical over 10 bases. The CDR3 length is 15 residues. Trimming cost V 5 bases and J 10 bases; bases outside gene matches: 11. The V gene's germline CDR1 is SGHTA and CDR2 FQGNSA. The CDR3 region has the DNA TGTGCCAGCAGCGTGAGCGGGGGGGCTTTGAAAGAGCAGTTCTTC. This translates into CASSVSGGALKEQFF. The full variable domain, completed using reference TRBV7-2 and TRBJ2-1, is GAGVSQSPSNKVTEKGKDVELRCDPISGHTALYWYRQSLGQGLEFLIYFQGNSAPDKSGLPSDRFSAERTGGSVSTLTIQRTQQEDSAVYLCASSVSGGALKEQFFGPGTRLTVL.

V gene TRBV3-1 (or the pseudogene TRBV3-2) combines with J gene TRBJ2-7, with 9 bases aligning to TRBD2. V was pared by 2 bases and J by 3 bases, with 5 bases of the junction left unmatched. The CDR3 extends over 15 amino acids. Germline values: CDR1 LGHDT, CDR2 YNNKEL (reference sequence). The CDR3 bases are TGTGCCAGCAGCCAAATGGCTAGCGGGAACTACGAGCAGTACTTC. Its protein product is CASSQMASGNYEQYF.

The chain joins TRBV19 to TRBJ2-3, with TRBD2 matching over 7 bases. The germline CDR1 and CDR2 sequences are LNHDA and SQIVND (reference sequence). After removal of 3 bases from V and 4 bases from J, the junction contained 10 bases not matched to a gene. The CDR3 is 16 residues long. The CDR3 nucleotides read TGTGCCAGTAGTATTGGGGTTAATGGGGGGGCAGATACGCAGTATTTT. This encodes CASSIGVNGGADTQYF.

The J gene is TRBJ2-5, the V gene TRBV25-1; no reliable D call. The CDR3 length is 11 residues. CDR1 is MGHDK and CDR2 is SYGVNS in the germline V gene. V was trimmed by 4 bases and J by 5 bases, leaving 5 bases between them. The CDR3 coding sequence is TGTGCCAGCAGTGCCGGTGAGACCCAGTACTTC. Its protein is CASSAGETQYF.

The chain joins TRBV19 to TRBJ1-5; D is undetermined. The V and J ends lost 0 bases and 5 bases respectively, with 5 bases between them. The CDR3 extends over 13 amino acids. From germline, CDR1 is LNHDA and CDR2 SQIVND (reference sequence). The CDR3, as DNA: TGTGCCAGTAGTATAGATGAGGATCAGCCCCAGCATTTT. This gives the protein CASSIDEDQPQHF.

This sequence joins TRBV2 and TRBJ1-3; TRBD1 aligns across 8 bases. In germline, CDR1 is SNHLY, CDR2 FYNNEI. The CDR3 spans 16 residues. The V segment lost 4 bases and the J segment 4 bases; nucleotides outside the gene matches: 9. DNA of the CDR3: TGTGCCAGCAGTGTCATGTCAGGGGGCCTAGGAAACACCATATATTTT. It yields the protein CASSVMSGGLGNTIYF.

With regard to this clone: At the DNA level, this CDR3 is encoded by other sequences in the same sample as well. The chain couples TRBV9 to TRBJ1-1; D gene unclear. This CDR3 is 13 amino acids long. V lost 0 bases, J lost 1 base, and 4 bases lay in between. Germline V gene lookup returns CDR1 SGDLS and CDR2 YYNGEE. Here the CDR3 DNA reads TGTGCCAGCAGCGTAGACACGAACACTGAAGCTTTCTTT. Encoded protein: CASSVDTNTEAFF.

This sequence joins TRBV4-3 and TRBJ2-3; D ambiguous. V was pared by 0 bases and J by 0 bases, with 7 bases between. Looked up from germline, CDR1 is LGHNA and CDR2 is YSLEER. The CDR3 has 15 residues. This CDR3 reads CASSQDGPSTDTQYF. The CDR3 nucleotides are TGCGCCAGCAGCCAAGATGGGCCTAGCACAGATACGCAGTATTTT.

The J gene is TRBJ1-1, the V gene TRBV7-9; 8 bases agree with TRBD1. CDR3 size: 14 residues. Germline trimming cut 5 bases from V and 3 bases from J; bases unmatched to any gene: 5. Germline assignment: CDR1 SEHNR and CDR2 FQNEAQ (reference sequence). CDR3 residues: CASSGRGRDTEAFF. For the CDR3, the DNA is TGTGCCAGCAGCGGCAGGGGGCGGGACACTGAAGCTTTCTTT.

The chain combines TRBV19 with TRBJ1-6; 7 nucleotides line up with TRBD1. Trimming removed 3 bases from V and 2 bases from J; junction bases left unmatched: 4. CDR1 LNHDA and CDR2 SQIVND come from the germline V gene (reference sequence). The CDR3 sequence is 16 residues long. The CDR3 sequence: CASSIRTGAYNSPLHF. CDR3 nucleotides: TGTGCCAGTAGTATCCGCACAGGGGCCTATAATTCACCCCTCCACTTT. The variable domain in full, with the rest retrieved from reference TRBV19 and TRBJ1-6, is DGGITQSPKYLFRKEGQNVTLSCEQNLNHDAMYWYRQDPGQGLRLIYYSQIVNDFQKGDIAEGYSVSREKKESFPLTVTSAQKNPTAFYLCASSIRTGAYNSPLHFGNGTRLTVT.

V is TRBV4-1 and J is TRBJ1-1; possible D gene TRBD1, 5 bases. The CDR3 loop spans 16 amino acids. CDR1 and CDR2 (germline): MGHRA, YSYEKL. V was trimmed by 0 bases and J by 8 bases, leaving 19 bases between them. This chain's CDR3 is CASSQEIRASGPEAFF. CDR3 sequence (DNA): TGCGCCAGCAGCCAAGAAATCAGGGCAAGTGGACCAGAAGCTTTCTTT.

The rearrangement links TRBV12-5 to TRBJ1-5; D is ambiguous. The CDR3 runs 14 residues. The germline V and J ends were trimmed by 2 bases and 3 bases, with 8 bases remaining between them. Germline V lookup: CDR1 LGHNT, CDR2 FRNRAP. This CDR3 reads CASGLSGSNQPQHF. The CDR3 nucleotides read TGTGCTAGTGGTTTGTCGGGGTCCAATCAGCCCCAGCATTTT.

J is TRBJ2-1 and V is TRBV30; 7 bases map to TRBD2. Germline V CDR1 and CDR2: GTSNPN, SVGIG (reference sequence). The V gene end was trimmed by 3 bases and the J gene end by 11 bases; junction bases not matched to a gene: 7. This CDR3 contains 12 residues. The CDR3, as DNA: TGTGCCTGGAGCGGGGAGGGGACGAAGCAGTTCTTC. Its protein product is CAWSGEGTKQFF.

The V call is TRBV10-3, the J call TRBJ2-7, with 9 bases lining up with TRBD2. With 10 bases clipped from V and 2 bases from J, the junction kept 9 bases outside the gene matches. CDR1 ENHRY and CDR2 SYGVKD come from the germline V gene. The CDR3 loop spans 14 amino acids. CDR3 protein: CASLGAGGPYEQYF. CDR3 nucleotide sequence: TGTGCCAGCCTCGGAGCGGGGGGACCCTACGAGCAGTACTTC.